This T cell receptor beta chain was documented in a study of control samples from healthy donors and cancer patients (dated by TCRdb to between 2020 and 2021). Libraries came from the immunoSEQ multiplex PCR assay. The immuneACCESS repertoire file appears here via TCRdb, limited to in-frame rearrangements. These files lack a portion of the clones; in checked studies, under half of the deficit traces to unresolved V genes, and the cause of the others is not known. This sample lists about 180,000 clones; 90% were detected once. The ten largest clones represent just over 1.4% of the sample. The V end loses 5 bases and the J end loses 7 bases, and a stretch of 12 bases separates them. CDR3 length: 13 amino acids, cysteine to phenylalanine. CDR3 DNA only is kept here, 39 bases in frame from base 1. Reading the germline V gene gives CDR1 SGHTA and CDR2 FQGNSA. Only a few counts were recorded for this clone. Its antigen is unknown. No base quality information exists; no much larger clone differs at one position.

This TCR was sampled from a woman in her forties or fifties in good health. Sequences were obtained from blood. The V gene is TRBV7-2 and the J gene is TRBJ1-5, with the identity of the D gene unclear. The CDR3 corresponds to CASSQTLEQPQHF. The DNA reads TGTGCCAGCAGCCAAACCCTGGAACAGCCCCAGCATTTT. Reference TRBV7-2 and TRBJ1-5 proteins supply the regions before and after the CDR3; the full variable domain is: GAGVSQSPSNKVTEKGKDVELRCDPISGHTALYWYRQSLGQGLEFLIYFQGNSAPDKSGLPSDRFSAERTGGSVSTLTIQRTQQEDSAVYLCASSQTLEQPQHFGDGTRLSIL.